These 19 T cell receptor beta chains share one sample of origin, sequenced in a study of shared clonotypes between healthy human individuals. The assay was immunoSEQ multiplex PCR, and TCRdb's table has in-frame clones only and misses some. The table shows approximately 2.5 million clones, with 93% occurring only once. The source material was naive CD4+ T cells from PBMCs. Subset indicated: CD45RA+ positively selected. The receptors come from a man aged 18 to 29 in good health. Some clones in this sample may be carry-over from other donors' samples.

The CDR3 nucleotides are TGTGCCAGCAGCTGGGCCTCAGGGGGTCCCACTGAAGCTTTCTTT. Its translation is CASSWASGGPTEAFF. The chain joins TRBV5-4 to TRBJ1-1, with TRBD1 matching over 7 bases. The CDR3 contains 15 residues. Germline lookup yields CDR1 SGHNT and CDR2 YYREEE (reference sequence). The trim removed 3 bases at V and 4 bases at J, leaving 9 bases unmatched.

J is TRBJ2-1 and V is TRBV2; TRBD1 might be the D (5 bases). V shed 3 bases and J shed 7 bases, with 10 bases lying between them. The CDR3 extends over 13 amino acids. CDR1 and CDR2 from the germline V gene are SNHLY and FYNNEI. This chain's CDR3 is CASSDSGKNEQFF. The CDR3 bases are TGTGCCAGCAGTGATTCAGGGAAGAATGAGCAGTTCTTC.

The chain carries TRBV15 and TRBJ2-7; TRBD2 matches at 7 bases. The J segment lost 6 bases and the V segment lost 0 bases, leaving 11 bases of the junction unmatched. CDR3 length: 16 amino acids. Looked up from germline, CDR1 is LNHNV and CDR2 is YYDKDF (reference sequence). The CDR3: CATSRDSGRALGEQYF. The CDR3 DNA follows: TGTGCCACCAGCAGAGATAGTGGGAGGGCCTTGGGCGAGCAGTACTTC.

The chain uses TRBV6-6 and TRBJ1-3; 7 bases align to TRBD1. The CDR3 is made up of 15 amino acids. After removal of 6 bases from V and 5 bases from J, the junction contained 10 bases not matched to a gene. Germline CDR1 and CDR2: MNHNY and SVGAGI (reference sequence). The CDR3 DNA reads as TGTGCCAGCAGGGATAGACAGGGTTCTCGAAACACCATATATTTT. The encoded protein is CASRDRQGSRNTIYF.

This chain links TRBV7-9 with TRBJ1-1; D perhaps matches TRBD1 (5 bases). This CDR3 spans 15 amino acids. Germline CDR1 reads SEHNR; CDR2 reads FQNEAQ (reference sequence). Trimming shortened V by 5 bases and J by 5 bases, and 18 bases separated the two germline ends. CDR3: CASSPGTARETEAFF. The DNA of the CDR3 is TGTGCCAGCAGCCCAGGGACTGCTAGAGAGACTGAAGCTTTCTTT.

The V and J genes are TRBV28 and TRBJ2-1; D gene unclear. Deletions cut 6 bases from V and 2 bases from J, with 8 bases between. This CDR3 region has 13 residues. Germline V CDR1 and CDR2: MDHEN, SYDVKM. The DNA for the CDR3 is TGTGCCAGCAGGGTTGCCGCCTACAATGAGCAGTTCTTC. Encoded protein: CASRVAAYNEQFF.

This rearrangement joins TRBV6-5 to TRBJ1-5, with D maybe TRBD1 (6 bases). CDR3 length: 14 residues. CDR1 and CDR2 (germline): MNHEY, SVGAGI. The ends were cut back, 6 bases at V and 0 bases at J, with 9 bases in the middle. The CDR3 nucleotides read TGTGCCAGCAGAGGGGGGATTAGCAATCAGCCCCAGCATTTT. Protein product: CASRGGISNQPQHF.

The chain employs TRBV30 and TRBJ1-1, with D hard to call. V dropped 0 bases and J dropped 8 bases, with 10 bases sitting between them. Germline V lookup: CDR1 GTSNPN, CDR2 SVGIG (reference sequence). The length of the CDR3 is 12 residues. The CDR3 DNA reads TGTGCCTGGAGTGTACGGGTGCAGGAAGCTTTCTTT. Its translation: CAWSVRVQEAFF.

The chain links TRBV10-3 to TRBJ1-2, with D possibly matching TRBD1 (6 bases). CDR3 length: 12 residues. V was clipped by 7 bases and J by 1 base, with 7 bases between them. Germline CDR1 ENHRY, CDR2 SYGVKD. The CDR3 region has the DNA TGTGCCATCAAGGGGGGTAACTATGGCTACACCTTC. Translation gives CAIKGGNYGYTF.

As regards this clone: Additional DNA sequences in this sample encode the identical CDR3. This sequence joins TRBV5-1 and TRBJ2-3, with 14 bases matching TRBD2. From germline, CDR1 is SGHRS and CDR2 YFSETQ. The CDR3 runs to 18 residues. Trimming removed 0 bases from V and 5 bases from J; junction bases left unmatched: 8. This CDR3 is CASSLGGLAGGRGDTQYF. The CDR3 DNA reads TGCGCCAGCAGCTTGGGTGGACTAGCGGGAGGCAGGGGAGATACGCAGTATTTT.

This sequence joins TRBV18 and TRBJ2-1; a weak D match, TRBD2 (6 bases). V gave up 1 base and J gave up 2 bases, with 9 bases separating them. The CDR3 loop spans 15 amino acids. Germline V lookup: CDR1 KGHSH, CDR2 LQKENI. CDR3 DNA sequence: TGTGCCAGCTCACCACGACTAGATCCCTACAATGAGCAGTTCTTC. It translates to CASSPRLDPYNEQFF.

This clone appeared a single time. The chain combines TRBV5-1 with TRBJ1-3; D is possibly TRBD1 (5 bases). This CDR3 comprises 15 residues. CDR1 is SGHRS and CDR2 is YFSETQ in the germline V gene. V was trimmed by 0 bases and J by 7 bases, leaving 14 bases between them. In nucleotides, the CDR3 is TGCGCCAGCAGCTTGGCTGAGCAGGGTGGGAACACCATATATTTT. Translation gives CASSLAEQGGNTIYF.

DNA of the CDR3: TGTGCCAGCAGTTTTGGGTTGACTAACCTAGCCAAAAACATTCAGTACTTC. It yields the protein CASSFGLTNLAKNIQYF. This chain joins TRBV28 and TRBJ2-4; maybe TRBD2 (5 bases). The germline V gene encodes CDR1 MDHEN and CDR2 SYDVKM. The CDR3 length is 17 residues. V lost 3 bases to trimming and J lost 0 bases, with 15 bases between them.

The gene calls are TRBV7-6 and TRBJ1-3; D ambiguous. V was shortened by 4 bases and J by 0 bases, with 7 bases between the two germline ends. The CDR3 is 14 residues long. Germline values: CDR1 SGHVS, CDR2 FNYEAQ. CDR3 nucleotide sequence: TGTGCCAGCAGCTCCCCGGACTCTGGAAACACCATATATTTT. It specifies CASSSPDSGNTIYF.

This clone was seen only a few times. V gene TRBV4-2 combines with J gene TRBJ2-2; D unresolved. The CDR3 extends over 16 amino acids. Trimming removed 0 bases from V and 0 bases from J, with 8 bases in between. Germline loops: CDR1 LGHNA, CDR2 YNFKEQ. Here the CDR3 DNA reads TGTGCCAGCAGCCAAGATGACATGACGAACACCGGGGAGCTGTTTTTT. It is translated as CASSQDDMTNTGELFF.

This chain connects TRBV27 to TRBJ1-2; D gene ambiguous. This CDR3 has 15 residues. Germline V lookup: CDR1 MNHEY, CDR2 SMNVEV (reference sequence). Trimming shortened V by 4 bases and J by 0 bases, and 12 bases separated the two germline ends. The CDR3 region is CASSYKTDANYGYTF. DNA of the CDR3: TGTGCCAGCAGTTACAAGACGGACGCTAACTATGGCTACACCTTC.

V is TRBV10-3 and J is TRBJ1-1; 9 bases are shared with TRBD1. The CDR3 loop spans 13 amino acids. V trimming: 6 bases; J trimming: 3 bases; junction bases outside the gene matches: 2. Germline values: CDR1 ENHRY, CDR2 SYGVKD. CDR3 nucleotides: TGTGCCATCAGGGACAGGGGATACACTGAAGCTTTCTTT. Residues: CAIRDRGYTEAFF.

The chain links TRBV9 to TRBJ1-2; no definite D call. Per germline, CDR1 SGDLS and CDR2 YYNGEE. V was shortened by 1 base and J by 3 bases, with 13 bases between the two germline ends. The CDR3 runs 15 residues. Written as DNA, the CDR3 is TGTGCCAGCAGCGTATCCGGCGGTGGGCACTATGGCTACACCTTC. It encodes CASSVSGGGHYGYTF.

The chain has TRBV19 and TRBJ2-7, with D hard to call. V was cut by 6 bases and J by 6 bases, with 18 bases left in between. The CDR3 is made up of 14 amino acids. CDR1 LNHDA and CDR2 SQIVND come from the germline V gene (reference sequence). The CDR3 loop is CASRPAVSSREQYF. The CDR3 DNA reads TGTGCCAGTAGGCCTGCCGTAAGCAGTCGCGAGCAGTACTTC. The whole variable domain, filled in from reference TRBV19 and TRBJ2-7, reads DGGITQSPKYLFRKEGQNVTLSCEQNLNHDAMYWYRQDPGQGLRLIYYSQIVNDFQKGDIAEGYSVSREKKESFPLTVTSAQKNPTAFYLCASRPAVSSREQYFGPGTRLTVT.